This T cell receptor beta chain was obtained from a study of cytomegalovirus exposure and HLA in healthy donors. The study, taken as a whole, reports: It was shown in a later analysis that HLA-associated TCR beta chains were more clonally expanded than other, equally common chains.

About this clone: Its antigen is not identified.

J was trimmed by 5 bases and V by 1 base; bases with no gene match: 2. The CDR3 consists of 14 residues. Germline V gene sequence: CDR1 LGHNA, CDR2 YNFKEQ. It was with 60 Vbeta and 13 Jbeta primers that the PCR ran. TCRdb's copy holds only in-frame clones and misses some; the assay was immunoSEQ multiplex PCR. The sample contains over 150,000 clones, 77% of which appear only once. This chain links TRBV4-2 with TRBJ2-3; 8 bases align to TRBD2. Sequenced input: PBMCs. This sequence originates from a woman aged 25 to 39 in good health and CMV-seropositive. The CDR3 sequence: CASSQGAGGDTQYF. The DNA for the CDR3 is TGTGCCAGCAGCCAAGGGGCGGGGGGAGATACGCAGTATTTT.